A selection of T cell receptor beta chains follows, all from one sample in a study of regulatory T cells in long-lasting Graves disease. TCRdb analysed the multiplex PCR reads with MiXCR anew, one entry per CDR3 protein. Of fewer than 400,000 distinct CDR3 sequences in the sample, about 20% are singletons; the top ten hold less than 35%. The sequencing here drew on peripheral blood mononuclear cells (PBMCs), taken when the disease was refractory, from a patient treated with antithyroid drugs. All receptors derive from a female donor with Graves disease. Each CDR3 is given with its conserved first and last residue. Fields, in order: D gene, V gene, clone size, J gene, CDR3 DNA, CDR3 protein. D genes are given only for firm matches. For some rows the clone size is stated as once, few or many, or as a class when expanded; others skip it.

d_gene: -
v_gene: TRBV7-2
abundance: few
j_gene: TRBJ1-3
CDR3nt: TGTGCCAGCAGCTTAGGGGGACACTCCTCTGGAAACACCATATATTTT
CDR3aa: CASSLGGHSSGNTIYF

d_gene: TRBD2
v_gene: TRBV12-5
abundance: many
j_gene: TRBJ2-5
CDR3nt: TGTGCTAGTGGTTTCGGACTAGTTCCTCAAGAGACCCAGTACTTC
CDR3aa: CASGFGLVPQETQYF

d_gene: -
v_gene: TRBV12-3/TRBV12-4
abundance: many
j_gene: TRBJ1-1
CDR3nt: TGTGCCAGCAGTTTGGTAGGGTTGTACACTGAAGCTTTCTTT
CDR3aa: CASSLVGLYTEAFF

d_gene: -
v_gene: TRBV28
abundance: -
j_gene: TRBJ1-4
CDR3nt: TGTGCCAGCAGGCCCACAGCCAGGGGTGAAAAACTGTTTTTT
CDR3aa: CASRPTARGEKLFF

d_gene: -
v_gene: TRBV3-1
abundance: many
j_gene: TRBJ2-5
CDR3nt: TGTGCCAGCAGCCTCTCAAGACAGACCCAAGAGACCCAGTACTTC
CDR3aa: CASSLSRQTQETQYF

d_gene: TRBD2
v_gene: TRBV5-5
abundance: -
j_gene: TRBJ2-7
CDR3nt: TGTGCCAGCAGCTTCTTCGGGACTAGCTCCTACGAGCAGTACTTC
CDR3aa: CASSFFGTSSYEQYF

d_gene: -
v_gene: TRBV6-1
abundance: many
j_gene: TRBJ1-2
CDR3nt: TGTGCCAGCATGAGGGCTTTGGGCTACACCTTC
CDR3aa: CASMRALGYTF

d_gene: TRBD2
v_gene: TRBV27
abundance: few
j_gene: TRBJ2-7
CDR3nt: TGTGCCAGCAGGCAGAACGGGGGGGGCTCCTACGAGCAGTACTTC
CDR3aa: CASRQNGGGSYEQYF

d_gene: -
v_gene: TRBV19
abundance: few
j_gene: TRBJ2-7
CDR3nt: TGTGCCAGTAGCCCCCAGGGCAGGCACACCCTCGGGACGGGCCCTGCCCCCCTCGAGCAGTACTTC
CDR3aa: CASSPQGRHTLGTGPAPLEQYF

d_gene: TRBD2
v_gene: TRBV5-1
abundance: many
j_gene: TRBJ2-7
CDR3nt: TGCGCCAGCAGCTCCGGGACTAGCGGGAACTACGAGCAGTACTTC
CDR3aa: CASSSGTSGNYEQYF

d_gene: -
v_gene: TRBV18
abundance: few
j_gene: TRBJ1-3
CDR3nt: TGTGCCAGTTTGTATCAGCTCTCTGGAAACACCATATATTTT
CDR3aa: CASLYQLSGNTIYF

d_gene: TRBD2
v_gene: TRBV27
abundance: few
j_gene: TRBJ2-4
CDR3nt: TGTGCCAGCTCACCACCCGGAGCGGGGATAGACATTCAGTACTTC
CDR3aa: CASSPPGAGIDIQYF

d_gene: -
v_gene: TRBV5-1
abundance: -
j_gene: TRBJ1-2
CDR3nt: TGCGCCAGCAGCTCGGAAGCGACAGGAGGGCTGTCTGGCTACACCTTC
CDR3aa: CASSSEATGGLSGYTF

d_gene: -
v_gene: TRBV7-9
abundance: many
j_gene: TRBJ2-3
CDR3nt: TGTGCCAGCAGCATGAATCGGGAAATCGGTACGCAGTATTTT
CDR3aa: CASSMNREIGTQYF

d_gene: TRBD2
v_gene: TRBV12-3/TRBV12-4
abundance: -
j_gene: TRBJ2-7
CDR3nt: TGTGCCAGCAGTTTAACCTCTAGCGGGAGGGTCTACGAGCAGTACTTC
CDR3aa: CASSLTSSGRVYEQYF

d_gene: TRBD2
v_gene: TRBV6-1
abundance: -
j_gene: TRBJ2-7
CDR3nt: TGTGCCAGCCGACGGGGGGGTTTATGGGAGCAGTACTTC
CDR3aa: CASRRGGLWEQYF

d_gene: -
v_gene: TRBV6-2/TRBV6-3
abundance: few
j_gene: TRBJ2-7
CDR3nt: TGTGCCAGCAGTTACGTATGGGGGCCCTACGAGCAGTACTTC
CDR3aa: CASSYVWGPYEQYF

d_gene: TRBD1
v_gene: TRBV11-2
abundance: -
j_gene: TRBJ2-2
CDR3nt: TGTGCCAGCAGCAAGCTTAGGGGGCGAACATCAGGGGAGCTGTTTTTT
CDR3aa: CASSKLRGRTSGELFF

d_gene: -
v_gene: TRBV2
abundance: many
j_gene: TRBJ2-5
CDR3nt: TGTGCCAGCCGGGTACACCAAGAGACCCAGTACTTC
CDR3aa: CASRVHQETQYF

d_gene: TRBD2
v_gene: TRBV5-1
abundance: -
j_gene: TRBJ2-7
CDR3nt: TGCGCCAGCCCAGCAGAAGGACTAGCGGAGATCTACGAGCAGTACTTC
CDR3aa: CASPAEGLAEIYEQYF

d_gene: -
v_gene: TRBV12-3/TRBV12-4
abundance: many
j_gene: TRBJ1-1
CDR3nt: TGTGCCAGCAGTCAGACAGGAGTGAACACTGAAGCTTTCTTT
CDR3aa: CASSQTGVNTEAFF

d_gene: -
v_gene: TRBV19
abundance: few
j_gene: TRBJ2-7
CDR3nt: TGTGCCAGTAGTATCGTCTCAAGCAGGAAAAGCTCCTACGAGCAGTACTTC
CDR3aa: CASSIVSSRKSSYEQYF

d_gene: -
v_gene: TRBV20-1
abundance: many
j_gene: TRBJ1-4
CDR3nt: TGCAGCACCAGGCAATCAACTAATGAAAAACTGTTTTTT
CDR3aa: CSTRQSTNEKLFF

d_gene: -
v_gene: TRBV3-1
abundance: few
j_gene: TRBJ1-4
CDR3nt: TGTGCCAGCAGCCAACTTACGGCCGTACAGGGTTCGGGTGAAAAACTGTTTTTT
CDR3aa: CASSQLTAVQGSGEKLFF

d_gene: TRBD1
v_gene: TRBV5-1
abundance: few
j_gene: TRBJ1-2
CDR3nt: TGCGCCAGCAGCTCGGGACAGGGAGGGGACGGCTACACCTTC
CDR3aa: CASSSGQGGDGYTF

d_gene: -
v_gene: TRBV30
abundance: few
j_gene: TRBJ1-1
CDR3nt: TGTGCCTGGACCCGTATCCGAGTGGTGAGGAACACTGAAGCTTTCTTT
CDR3aa: CAWTRIRVVRNTEAFF

d_gene: -
v_gene: TRBV18
abundance: few
j_gene: TRBJ1-2
CDR3nt: TGTGCCAGCTCACCACCATGGGGGGAAGCCGCTAACTATGGCTACACCTTC
CDR3aa: CASSPPWGEAANYGYTF

d_gene: TRBD1
v_gene: TRBV7-2
abundance: -
j_gene: TRBJ1-2
CDR3nt: TGTGCCAGCAGCCAACCCGGGGGACAGGCGTTTGGCTACACCTTC
CDR3aa: CASSQPGGQAFGYTF

d_gene: -
v_gene: TRBV20-1
abundance: few
j_gene: TRBJ1-6
CDR3nt: TGCAGTGCTAGAGATCTGGGACTCCTCTATAATTCACCCCTCCACTTT
CDR3aa: CSARDLGLLYNSPLHF

d_gene: -
v_gene: TRBV19
abundance: many
j_gene: TRBJ1-4
CDR3nt: TGTGCCAGTAGTAACCAGGGTGCAACTAATGAAAAACTGTTTTTT
CDR3aa: CASSNQGATNEKLFF

d_gene: -
v_gene: TRBV27
abundance: many
j_gene: TRBJ2-7
CDR3nt: TGTGCCAGCAGTTTATCGGCCTTTGGACTTGTTGACGAGCAGTACTTC
CDR3aa: CASSLSAFGLVDEQYF

d_gene: -
v_gene: TRBV11-2
abundance: many
j_gene: TRBJ2-7
CDR3nt: TGTGCCAGCAGCTTAGTAGTGGTAGGGGGCGAGCAGTACTTC
CDR3aa: CASSLVVVGGEQYF

d_gene: -
v_gene: TRBV2
abundance: -
j_gene: TRBJ1-3
CDR3nt: TGTGCCAGCAGGTTGGGGGCGGCTGGAAACACCATATATTTT
CDR3aa: CASRLGAAGNTIYF

d_gene: -
v_gene: TRBV28
abundance: many
j_gene: TRBJ2-7
CDR3nt: TGTGCCAGCAGTTCCCTGGACTCCCTCCTTATGGCCGAGCAGTACTTC
CDR3aa: CASSSLDSLLMAEQYF

d_gene: -
v_gene: TRBV20-1
abundance: -
j_gene: TRBJ1-4
CDR3nt: TGCAGTGCTAGCCCGGAGTTTTCAACTAATGAAAAACTGTTTTTT
CDR3aa: CSASPEFSTNEKLFF

d_gene: TRBD1
v_gene: TRBV6-1
abundance: many
j_gene: TRBJ1-5
CDR3nt: TGTGCCAGCGCTCAATTTGACAGGGGTCAGCCCCAGCATTTT
CDR3aa: CASAQFDRGQPQHF

d_gene: -
v_gene: TRBV30
abundance: many
j_gene: TRBJ1-5
CDR3nt: TGTGCCTGGAGTGTACAGGGACGTCAGCCCCAGCATTTT
CDR3aa: CAWSVQGRQPQHF

d_gene: TRBD1
v_gene: TRBV20-1
abundance: many
j_gene: TRBJ1-2
CDR3nt: TGCAGTGCTACAAACAGGGGGAACTATGGCTACACCTTC
CDR3aa: CSATNRGNYGYTF

d_gene: -
v_gene: TRBV7-9
abundance: -
j_gene: TRBJ2-7
CDR3nt: TGTGCCGGCCACGGGGGCGACGAGCGGTACTTC
CDR3aa: CAGHGGDERYF

d_gene: -
v_gene: TRBV24-1
abundance: few
j_gene: TRBJ2-5
CDR3nt: TGTGCCACCAGTGATTCCTGGGGGGCGGGCCAGTACTTC
CDR3aa: CATSDSWGAGQYF

d_gene: -
v_gene: TRBV20-1
abundance: few
j_gene: TRBJ1-2
CDR3nt: TGCAGTGCTAGATCCGTCGACTATGGCTACACCTTC
CDR3aa: CSARSVDYGYTF

d_gene: -
v_gene: TRBV11-3
abundance: many
j_gene: TRBJ2-5
CDR3nt: TGTGCCAGCCCCCCTTGTCGACAGGAAGAGACCCAGTACTTC
CDR3aa: CASPPCRQEETQYF

d_gene: TRBD1
v_gene: TRBV4-3
abundance: many
j_gene: TRBJ1-2
CDR3nt: TGCGCCAGCAGCCAAGGGACAGGGGGCTCTCGGATCTATGGCTACACCTTC
CDR3aa: CASSQGTGGSRIYGYTF

d_gene: TRBD1
v_gene: TRBV5-6
abundance: many
j_gene: TRBJ2-5
CDR3nt: TGTGCCAGCAGCTTAAGGACAGGGTTTGGTCAAGAGACCCAGTACTTC
CDR3aa: CASSLRTGFGQETQYF

d_gene: TRBD2
v_gene: TRBV29-1
abundance: few
j_gene: TRBJ2-3
CDR3nt: TGCAGCGTTGAGGGAGGGCCCCAGGGAGATACGCAGTATTTT
CDR3aa: CSVEGGPQGDTQYF

d_gene: -
v_gene: TRBV2
abundance: many
j_gene: TRBJ2-5
CDR3nt: TGTGCCAGCACCCCCGGGGCGAACCAGAGGGAGACCCAGTACTTC
CDR3aa: CASTPGANQRETQYF

d_gene: TRBD1
v_gene: TRBV7-4
abundance: -
j_gene: TRBJ1-5
CDR3nt: TGTGCCAGCAGCACTATGGGGACAGGGCCGGATCAGCCCCAGCATTTT
CDR3aa: CASSTMGTGPDQPQHF

d_gene: TRBD1
v_gene: TRBV7-9
abundance: few
j_gene: TRBJ2-3
CDR3nt: TGTGCCAGCAGTTCAAGGACAGGCTTAGATACGCAGTATTTT
CDR3aa: CASSSRTGLDTQYF

d_gene: -
v_gene: TRBV5-1
abundance: -
j_gene: TRBJ1-1
CDR3nt: TGCGCCAGCAGCTTGGCCGGGAGGAACACTGAAGCTCTCTTT
CDR3aa: CASSLAGRNTEALF

d_gene: -
v_gene: TRBV24-1
abundance: many
j_gene: TRBJ1-5
CDR3nt: TGTGCCACCAGTGACCCCGGCCAGGGCGGCAATCAGCCCCAGCATTTT
CDR3aa: CATSDPGQGGNQPQHF

d_gene: TRBD2
v_gene: TRBV11-2
abundance: many
j_gene: TRBJ2-2
CDR3nt: TGTGCCAGCAGCTTAGCCCCTTTTCGACTAGCGGGAGGGCCTAAGGAGCTGTTTTTT
CDR3aa: CASSLAPFRLAGGPKELFF

d_gene: -
v_gene: TRBV7-8
abundance: few
j_gene: TRBJ2-5
CDR3nt: TGTGCCAGCAGCGGGGGGCGGGAGACCCAGTACTTC
CDR3aa: CASSGGRETQYF

d_gene: -
v_gene: TRBV2
abundance: many
j_gene: TRBJ1-5
CDR3nt: TGTGCCAGCACCGACAGGCTTAGCAATCAGCCCCAGCATTTT
CDR3aa: CASTDRLSNQPQHF

d_gene: -
v_gene: TRBV6-1
abundance: -
j_gene: TRBJ1-4
CDR3nt: TGTGCCAGCAGTGAAGGGCAGGGACCGTTTTTT
CDR3aa: CASSEGQGPFF

d_gene: -
v_gene: TRBV29-1
abundance: -
j_gene: TRBJ2-3
CDR3nt: TGCAGCGTTGAAGTCGGTAGGGGTGGCACAGATACGCAGTATTTT
CDR3aa: CSVEVGRGGTDTQYF

d_gene: TRBD2
v_gene: TRBV6-1
abundance: few
j_gene: TRBJ2-5
CDR3nt: TGTGCCAGCCAAAGAGCGGGAGGAGAGACCCAGTACTTC
CDR3aa: CASQRAGGETQYF

d_gene: TRBD2
v_gene: TRBV4-1
abundance: few
j_gene: TRBJ2-7
CDR3nt: TGCGCCAGCAGCCCCGGCCTAGCGGGAGCTTTCCCCTACGAGCAGTACTTC
CDR3aa: CASSPGLAGAFPYEQYF

d_gene: TRBD1
v_gene: TRBV20-1
abundance: many
j_gene: TRBJ1-1
CDR3nt: TGCAGTGCGTTACAGGGGGCGAACACTGAAGCTTTCTTT
CDR3aa: CSALQGANTEAFF

d_gene: -
v_gene: TRBV3-1
abundance: -
j_gene: TRBJ1-6
CDR3nt: TGTGCCAGCAGCCGTAGGCTGGGCCCCCTCCACTTT
CDR3aa: CASSRRLGPLHF

d_gene: -
v_gene: TRBV7-8
abundance: many
j_gene: TRBJ1-2
CDR3nt: TGTGCCAGCAGCTTGGGAGGGGGTAGCGATGGCTACACCTTC
CDR3aa: CASSLGGGSDGYTF